The 4 T cell receptor beta chains below were found in one sample sequenced in a study of cytomegalovirus exposure and HLA in healthy donors. TCRdb keeps only in-frame clones here, not all; method: immunoSEQ multiplex PCR. The sample holds more than 150,000 clones, 88% seen once. The sequencing sample was made of PBMCs. These receptors all stem from a man aged 18 to 30 in good health and CMV-seronegative.

The chain carries TRBV5-6 and TRBJ2-1, with 11 bases matching TRBD2. V lost 4 bases and J lost 2; bases outside the gene matches: 2. Germline values: CDR1 SGHDT, CDR2 YYEEEE. The CDR3 sequence is 15 residues long. The CDR3 DNA reads TGTGCCAGCAGCCAGGGACTAGCGGCCTACAATGAGCAGTTCTTC. The encoded protein is CASSQGLAAYNEQFF.

CDR3 sequence: CASSLAILRENTEAFF. As DNA, the CDR3 is TGTGCCAGCAGCTTAGCGATTTTACGGGAGAACACTGAAGCTTTCTTT. The genes are TRBV7-2 and TRBJ1-1; D gene uncertain. The length of the CDR3 is 16 residues. The V end was cut by 0 bases, the J end by 1 base, with 12 bases between. Germline CDR1 and CDR2: SGHTA and FQGNSA.

The CDR3, as DNA: TGTGCCAGCAGTTTGTCTAGCGGTAGCTCCTACGAGCAGTACTTC. This translates into CASSLSSGSSYEQYF. The V gene is TRBV6-6, the J gene TRBJ2-7, with 7 bases identical to TRBD2. Unmatched junction bases numbered 6, after V lost 4 bases and J lost 0 bases. The length of the CDR3 is 15 residues. Germline V gene data show CDR1 as MNHNY and CDR2 as SVGAGI (reference sequence).

The chain recombines TRBV28 with TRBJ1-5; TRBD1 aligns across 10 bases. The CDR3 extends over 15 amino acids. Germline V CDR1 and CDR2: MDHEN, SYDVKM. Trimming removed 5 bases from V and 6 bases from J; junction bases left unmatched: 7. CDR3 residues: CASSARTGGTQPQHF. The CDR3 DNA reads TGTGCCAGCAGTGCTCGGACAGGGGGGACTCAGCCCCAGCATTTT.